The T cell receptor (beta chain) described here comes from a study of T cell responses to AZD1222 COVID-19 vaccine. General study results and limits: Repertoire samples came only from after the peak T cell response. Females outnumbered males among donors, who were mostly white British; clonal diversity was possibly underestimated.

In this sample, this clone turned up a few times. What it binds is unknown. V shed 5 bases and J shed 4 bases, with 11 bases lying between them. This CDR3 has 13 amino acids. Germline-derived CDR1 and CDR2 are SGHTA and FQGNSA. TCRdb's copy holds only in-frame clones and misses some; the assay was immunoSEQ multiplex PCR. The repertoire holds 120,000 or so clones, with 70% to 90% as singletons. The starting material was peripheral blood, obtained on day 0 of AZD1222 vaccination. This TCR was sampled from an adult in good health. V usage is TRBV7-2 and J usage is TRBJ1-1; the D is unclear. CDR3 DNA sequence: TGTGCCAGCAGCCAAAACACCCCCACTGAAGCTTTCTTT. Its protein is CASSQNTPTEAFF.